These 28 T cell receptor beta chains originate from one sample sequenced in a study of blood T cell repertoires in COVID-19. Assay: immunoSEQ multiplex PCR; the TCRdb copy retains only in-frame clones and omits some. Of 270,000 or so clones listed, approximately 87% were seen once; the top ten hold more than 10%. Sequencing was done on a sample of peripheral blood. The receptors derive from a woman aged 30 to 39 with COVID-19, enrolled during active disease.

There are a few counts of this clone. V and J are TRBV10-1 and TRBJ2-4, with D possibly being TRBD2 (6 bases). Germline CDR1 is WNHNN and CDR2 is SYGVQD (reference sequence). The CDR3 consists of 13 residues. V was clipped by 4 bases and J by 5 bases, with 9 bases between them. The CDR3 DNA follows: TGCGCCAGCAGTGCAGCTAGCGAAAACATTCAGTACTTC. This codes for CASSAASENIQYF.

The rearrangement joins TRBV11-2 to TRBJ1-1, with D unresolved. The CDR3 loop spans 13 amino acids. Per the germline V gene, CDR1 is SGHAT and CDR2 is FQNNGV. Trimming took 4 bases from V and 5 from J, leaving 11 bases between them. Here the CDR3 DNA reads TGTGCCAGCAGCTCAAACCCCGCGACTGAAGCTTTCTTT. Residues: CASSSNPATEAFF. Full variable domain (remainder filled in from reference TRBV11-2 and TRBJ1-1): EAGVAQSPRYKIIEKRQSVAFWCNPISGHATLYWYQQILGQGPKLLIQFQNNGVVDDSQLPKDRFSAERLKGVDSTLKIQPAKLEDSAVYLCASSSNPATEAFFGQGTRLTVV.

V gene TRBV5-1 combines with J gene TRBJ1-1; D is undetermined. The CDR3 contains 15 residues. Germline assignment: CDR1 SGHRS and CDR2 YFSETQ. The V end was cut by 2 bases, the J end by 1 base, with 12 bases between. The CDR3 spells CASSLSATPNTEAFF. In DNA, the CDR3 is TGCGCCAGCAGCTTAAGTGCCACACCGAACACTGAAGCTTTCTTT.

The chain employs TRBV19 and TRBJ1-1, with 9 bases that match TRBD1. Germline CDR1 and CDR2: LNHDA and SQIVND (reference sequence). The CDR3 loop spans 13 amino acids. V dropped 4 bases and J dropped 6; count of bases not matched to a gene: 3. The DNA for the CDR3 is TGTGCCAGTAGTAGACAGGGGGAGGCTGAAGCTTTCTTT. Amino acids: CASSRQGEAEAFF.

V gene TRBV3-1 (or the pseudogene TRBV3-2) combines with J gene TRBJ2-3, with TRBD2 matching over 9 bases. The CDR3 spans 16 residues. V shed 0 bases, J shed 6 bases, and the junction held 7 bases outside the gene matches. The V gene's germline CDR1 is LGHDT and CDR2 YNNKEL (reference sequence). CDR3 residues: CASSQDGVAGVDTQYF. Written as DNA, the CDR3 is TGTGCCAGCAGCCAAGATGGGGTAGCGGGGGTGGATACGCAGTATTTT.

This chain joins TRBV12-1 and TRBJ1-5; the table gives TRBD1 as D, unverified against the DNA. TRBV12-1 is tagged as a pseudogene. The CDR3 length is 15 residues. CDR3 nucleotides: TGTGCCAGCAGCTTATCCCAGGGGGGAAATCAGCCCCAGCATTTT. Translated, it gives CASSLSQGGNQPQHF.

The J gene is TRBJ2-2, the V gene TRBV7-9, with TRBD2 matching 7 bases. From germline, CDR1 is SEHNR and CDR2 FQNEAQ (reference sequence). J lost 4 bases, V lost 4 bases, and 3 bases had no gene match. This CDR3 spans 14 amino acids. The CDR3 DNA follows: TGTGCCAGCAGCTCCGGGACTATCACCGGGGAGCTGTTTTTT. Its protein product is CASSSGTITGELFF.

This chain joins TRBV6-4 and TRBJ2-5; 7 nucleotides line up with TRBD1. The CDR3 covers 14 residues. Trimming took 2 bases from V and 5 from J; bases not matched to a gene: 5. Germline-derived CDR1 and CDR2 are MRHNA and SNTAGT. CDR3 bases: TGTGCCAGCAGTGACAGGGGGCGCGCGGAGACCCAGTACTTC. Translated, it gives CASSDRGRAETQYF.

This rearrangement joins TRBV7-9 to TRBJ1-2; D remains ambiguous. CDR3 length equals 13 residues. In germline, CDR1 is SEHNR, CDR2 FQNEAQ (reference sequence). V was pared by 1 base and J by 6 bases, with 9 bases between. As DNA, the CDR3 is TGTGCCAGCAGCTTAGGGGGAGGGAATGGCTACACCTTC. Its protein product is CASSLGGGNGYTF.

The V call is TRBV7-9, the J call TRBJ1-3, with unresolved D. Germline V gives CDR1 SEHNR, CDR2 FQNEAQ (reference sequence). The CDR3 contains 16 residues. The germline V and J ends were trimmed by 0 bases and 0 bases, with 9 bases remaining between them. The CDR3 coding sequence is TGTGCCAGCAGCTTAGCCGGGTCCGTCTCTGGAAACACCATATATTTT. This encodes CASSLAGSVSGNTIYF.

The rearrangement joins TRBV19 to TRBJ2-7, with 10 bases lining up with TRBD1. Trimming cost V 1 base and J 3 bases; bases outside gene matches: 6. The CDR3 length is 16 residues. The germline V gene encodes CDR1 LNHDA and CDR2 SQIVND (reference sequence). The CDR3 loop is CASSIVHGQGVYEQYF. Here the CDR3 DNA reads TGTGCCAGTAGTATAGTGCACGGACAGGGGGTCTACGAGCAGTACTTC.

This chain joins TRBV7-9 and TRBJ2-3; TRBD2 agrees at 9 bases. The ends lost 5 bases at V and 2 bases at J; junction bases unmatched: 5. The CDR3 length is 15 residues. Germline V CDR1 and CDR2: SEHNR, FQNEAQ (reference sequence). As DNA, the CDR3 is TGTGCCAGCAGCCCGGGACTAGCAGACACAGATACGCAGTATTTT. It specifies CASSPGLADTDTQYF.

The rearrangement uses TRBV5-5 and TRBJ1-2; D call uncertain. V dropped 0 bases and J dropped 6 bases, with 15 bases sitting between them. Germline loops: CDR1 SGHKS, CDR2 YYEKEE (reference sequence). This CDR3 comprises 15 residues. The CDR3 sequence is CASSLGGLEGNGYTF. The DNA for the CDR3 is TGTGCCAGCAGCTTGGGAGGTTTGGAGGGCAATGGCTACACCTTC.

This chain connects TRBV11-3 to TRBJ2-7, with 8 nucleotides matching TRBD1. From germline, CDR1 is SGHNT and CDR2 YENEEA. The length of the CDR3 is 13 residues. Trimming cost V 8 bases and J 2 bases; bases outside gene matches: 5. CDR3 in DNA: TGTGCCAGCTCGGGACAGGCCCCCTACGAGCAGTACTTC. Its translation is CASSGQAPYEQYF.

The V and J genes are TRBV3-1 (or the pseudogene TRBV3-2) and TRBJ2-1, with D perhaps TRBD2 (5 bases). Germline loops: CDR1 LGHDT, CDR2 YNNKEL (reference sequence). There are 11 residues in the CDR3. V dropped 4 bases and J dropped 12 bases, with 10 bases sitting between them. CDR3 loop: CASSRAGGQFF. In DNA, the CDR3 is TGTGCCAGCAGCCGGGCGGGCGGGCAGTTCTTC.

The V call is TRBV19, the J call TRBJ2-1; TRBD2 might be the D (5 bases). V lost 2 bases and J lost 0, with 11 bases in between. CDR3 length equals 16 residues. CDR1 LNHDA and CDR2 SQIVND come from the germline V gene (reference sequence). CDR3 amino acids: CASSIRLGSSYNEQFF. The CDR3 DNA reads as TGTGCCAGTAGTATACGCCTGGGGAGCTCCTACAATGAGCAGTTCTTC.

The V and J genes are TRBV7-9 and TRBJ2-1; the D gene is possibly TRBD2 (5 bases). Deletions cut 5 bases from V and 4 bases from J, with 9 bases between. There are 13 residues in the CDR3. Looked up from germline, CDR1 is SEHNR and CDR2 is FQNEAQ (reference sequence). DNA for the CDR3: TGTGCCAGCAGCCTCGGGAAGTACAATGAGCAGTTCTTC. Protein sequence: CASSLGKYNEQFF. Complete variable domain (other parts from reference TRBV7-9 and TRBJ2-1): DTGVSQNPRHKITKRGQNVTFRCDPISEHNRLYWYRQTLGQGPEFLTYFQNEAQLEKSRLLSDRFSAERPKGSFSTLEIQRTEQGDSAMYLCASSLGKYNEQFFGPGTRLTVL.

The CDR3 sequence: CASSQEGTGDYEQYF. In DNA form, the CDR3 reads TGTGCCAGCAGCCAAGAGGGGACAGGAGACTACGAGCAGTACTTC. This sequence joins TRBV3-1 (or the pseudogene TRBV3-2) and TRBJ2-7; TRBD1 matches 8 bases. In germline, CDR1 is LGHDT, CDR2 YNNKEL (reference sequence). V lost 0 bases and J lost 3; bases outside the gene matches: 4. This CDR3 spans 15 amino acids.

The chain combines TRBV6-5 with TRBJ2-7, with 12 bases aligning to TRBD2. V was pared by 6 bases and J by 13 bases, with 16 bases of the junction left unmatched. CDR1 and CDR2 from the germline V gene are MNHEY and SVGAGI. This CDR3 is built from 15 residues. The CDR3 spells CASSSRSSGGAQEYF. The CDR3 bases are TGTGCCAGCAGCTCTCGTTCTAGCGGGGGGGCTCAGGAATACTTC.

The rearrangement uses TRBV30 and TRBJ2-7, with D possibly being TRBD1 (5 bases). The CDR3 extends over 12 amino acids. The V gene lost 2 bases and the J gene lost 6 bases, with 11 bases spanning the gap. CDR1 is GTSNPN, CDR2 SVGIG, per germline (reference sequence). The CDR3 DNA follows: TGTGCCTGGAGTCTTAAGACAGCCGAGCAGTACTTC. Amino acid sequence: CAWSLKTAEQYF.

V is TRBV9 and J is TRBJ2-1, with D unresolved. V lost 0 bases and J lost 0, with 7 bases in between. The CDR3 spans 15 residues. CDR1 and CDR2 (germline): SGDLS, YYNGEE. The CDR3 region has the DNA TGTGCCAGCAGCGTAGGCCTGAGCTCCTACAATGAGCAGTTCTTC. The encoded protein is CASSVGLSSYNEQFF.

V usage is TRBV5-1 and J usage is TRBJ2-7, with 7 nucleotides matching TRBD2. V trimming: 3 bases; J trimming: 6 bases; junction bases outside the gene matches: 6. Germline CDR1 reads SGHRS; CDR2 reads YFSETQ. CDR3 length: 13 residues. CDR3 sequence reads: CASSWGLAGEQYF. CDR3 bases: TGCGCCAGCAGCTGGGGATTAGCGGGCGAGCAGTACTTC.

The chain joins TRBV4-1 to TRBJ1-1; TRBD1 might be the D (6 bases). Germline V gene lookup returns CDR1 MGHRA and CDR2 YSYEKL. The CDR3 has 14 residues. V lost 7 bases, J lost 3 bases, and 15 bases lay in between. The CDR3 nucleotides read TGCGCCAGCACCCCCAAGACAGGTGACACTGAAGCTTTCTTT. As protein: CASTPKTGDTEAFF.

This clone occurred once. This sequence joins TRBV5-1 and TRBJ1-2, with D uncertain. V gave up 4 bases and J gave up 0 bases, with 25 bases separating them. The CDR3 contains 19 residues. Looked up from germline, CDR1 is SGHRS and CDR2 is YFSETQ. CDR3 sequence reads: CASSPYGESEYMTNYGYTF. The CDR3 DNA reads as TGCGCCAGCAGCCCATACGGGGAGTCAGAATATATGACTAACTATGGCTACACCTTC.

This rearrangement joins TRBV5-4 to TRBJ2-3; TRBD2 matches at 10 bases. Germline CDR1 reads SGHNT; CDR2 reads YYREEE (reference sequence). V lost 2 bases, J lost 5 bases, and 8 bases stayed unmatched. This CDR3 contains 16 residues. The DNA of the CDR3 is TGTGCCAGCAGCTTTTTAGCGGGGGGCCCCTTAGATACGCAGTATTTT. Translation gives CASSFLAGGPLDTQYF.

The chain carries TRBV18 and TRBJ2-7, with D maybe TRBD1 (5 bases). From germline, CDR1 is KGHSH and CDR2 LQKENI. The germline V and J ends were trimmed by 3 bases and 3 bases, with 12 bases remaining between them. This CDR3 comprises 14 residues. The CDR3 DNA follows: TGTGCCAGCTCACCTGGGCAGGGAATCTACGAGCAGTACTTC. This codes for CASSPGQGIYEQYF.

The rearrangement joins TRBV19 to TRBJ2-1; tentative D call: TRBD2 (6 bases). Trimming pared 8 bases from V and 0 bases from J, leaving 14 bases between. Germline V gene data show CDR1 as LNHDA and CDR2 as SQIVND (reference sequence). The CDR3 has 15 amino acids. The CDR3 is CASAPAGSSYNEQFF. Written as DNA, the CDR3 is TGTGCCAGTGCACCGGCGGGGAGCTCCTACAATGAGCAGTTCTTC.

The V gene is TRBV6-5, the J gene TRBJ1-5; unclear D gene. Germline V lookup: CDR1 MNHEY, CDR2 SVGAGI. V lost 2 bases and J lost 7, with 9 bases in between. The length of the CDR3 is 13 residues. The CDR3 region has the DNA TGTGCCAGCAGTTACCGGGGAGGGCAGCCCCAGCATTTT. The encoded protein is CASSYRGGQPQHF.